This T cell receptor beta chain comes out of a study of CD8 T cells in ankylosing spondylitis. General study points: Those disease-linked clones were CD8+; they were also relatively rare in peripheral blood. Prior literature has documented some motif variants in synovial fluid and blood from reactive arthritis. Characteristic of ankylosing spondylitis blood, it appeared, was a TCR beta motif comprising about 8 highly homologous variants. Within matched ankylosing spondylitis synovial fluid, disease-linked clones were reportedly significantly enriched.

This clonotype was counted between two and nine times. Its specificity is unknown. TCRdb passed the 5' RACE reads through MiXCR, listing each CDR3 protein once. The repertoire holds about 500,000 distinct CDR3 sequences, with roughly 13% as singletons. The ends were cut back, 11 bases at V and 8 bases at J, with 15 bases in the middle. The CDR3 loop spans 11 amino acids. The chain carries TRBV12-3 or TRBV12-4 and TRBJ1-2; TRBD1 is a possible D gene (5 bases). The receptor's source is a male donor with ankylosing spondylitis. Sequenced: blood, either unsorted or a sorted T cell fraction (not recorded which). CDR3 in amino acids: CAGLGGGGYTF. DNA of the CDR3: TGTGCCGGCCTCGGGGGTGGCGGCTACACCTTC.